The following is a T cell receptor (beta chain) sequence with its context. What it recognizes is unknown. The data were obtained in a study of blood T cells in healthy people across ages. General study findings and limits: Long-lived donors carried more naive CD4+ cells and greater diversity than aged donors.

V trimming: 8 bases; J trimming: 4 bases; junction bases outside the gene matches: 7. The CDR3 has 14 residues. Germline-derived CDR1 and CDR2 are SGHVS and FQNEAQ. The use of a sample-barcoded 5' primer and a J-beta primer mix characterized a second PCR of roughly 6 to 11 cycles. TCRdb reanalysed the 5' RACE reads using MiXCR and keeps one entry per CDR3 protein. The sample lists approximately 810,000 distinct CDR3 sequences, 36% seen once, with approximately 13% in the top ten. This clonotype was obtained from a man between 18 and 29 years old in good health. The chain uses TRBV7-8 and TRBJ2-5; 10 bases agree with TRBD1. Input material: blood. CDR3 sequence reads: CASRGQGKGETQYF. The CDR3 DNA is TGTGCCAGCCGGGGACAGGGGAAAGGAGAGACCCAGTACTTC.